The 27 T cell receptor beta chains given below trace back to one sample, sequenced in a study of shared clonotypes between healthy human individuals. Profiled with immunoSEQ multiplex PCR; TCRdb holds only in-frame clones, not every one. The sample gives approximately 440,000 clones, roughly three quarters of which show up once; more than 10% is in the top ten. Sequenced sample: PBMCs. The receptors were gathered from a middle-aged woman in good health. Some clones in this sample may be carry-over from other donors' samples.

There are a few counts of this clone. J is TRBJ2-6 and V is TRBV19; D is possibly TRBD1 or TRBD2 (5 bases each). CDR3 length: 16 amino acids. Trimming removed 3 bases at V and 2 bases at J, with 11 bases between. Germline CDR1 reads LNHDA; CDR2 reads SQIVND (reference sequence). The CDR3 DNA follows: TGTGCCAGTAGTATTGGGGCGGGTACTGGGGCCAACGTCCTGACTTTC. It is translated as CASSIGAGTGANVLTF.

This sequence joins TRBV7-9 and TRBJ2-5; the match to TRBD2 covers 8 bases. The CDR3 totals 15 residues. V gave up 5 bases and J gave up 1 base; unmatched junction bases: 6. Germline CDR1 is SEHNR and CDR2 is FQNEAQ (reference sequence). This CDR3 is CASSRSGSLQETQYF. In DNA, the CDR3 is TGTGCCAGCAGCCGGAGCGGGAGCCTCCAAGAGACCCAGTACTTC. Full variable domain (remainder filled in from reference TRBV7-9 and TRBJ2-5): DTGVSQNPRHKITKRGQNVTFRCDPISEHNRLYWYRQTLGQGPEFLTYFQNEAQLEKSRLLSDRFSAERPKGSFSTLEIQRTEQGDSAMYLCASSRSGSLQETQYFGPGTRLLVL.

The rearrangement uses TRBV10-3 and TRBJ1-1; 8 positions agree with TRBD1. J was trimmed by 7 bases and V by 3 bases; bases with no gene match: 7. This CDR3 is 14 amino acids long. CDR1 ENHRY and CDR2 SYGVKD come from the germline V gene. The CDR3 loop is CAISDLDRVGEAFF. CDR3 in DNA: TGTGCCATCAGTGACCTGGACAGGGTTGGTGAAGCTTTCTTT.

The V gene is TRBV2, the J gene TRBJ2-1, with D possibly being TRBD2 (6 bases). The germline V gene has CDR1 SNHLY and CDR2 FYNNEI. The CDR3 covers 15 residues. V was shortened by 2 bases and J by 4 bases, with 12 bases between the two germline ends. CDR3 loop: CASSELAGTYNEQFF. The CDR3 DNA sequence: TGTGCCAGCAGTGAATTGGCGGGAACATACAATGAGCAGTTCTTC.

This clone was seen a few times. CDR3 DNA sequence: TGTGCCAGCAGCTTAAGAGGTATGTCTTTCTCCTACAATGAGCAGTTCTTC. Translating gives CASSLRGMSFSYNEQFF. V gene TRBV7-2 combines with J gene TRBJ2-1; D not resolved. From germline, CDR1 is SGHTA and CDR2 FQGNSA. Trimming left V 2 bases short and J 0 bases short, with 14 bases between. This CDR3 is 17 amino acids long.

The CDR3 nucleotides are TGTGCCAGCAGCCTTAGGACTAGCGGGAGCTCTGGGGCCAACGTCCTGACTTTC. Translated, it gives CASSLRTSGSSGANVLTF. The chain uses TRBV7-2 and TRBJ2-6; TRBD2 agrees at 13 bases. This CDR3 region has 18 residues. Trimming took 5 bases from V and 0 from J; bases not matched to a gene: 4. Germline lookup yields CDR1 SGHTA and CDR2 FQGNSA.

This clone appeared many times. The chain combines TRBV7-3 with TRBJ1-2; D unresolved. Germline CDR1 reads SGHTA; CDR2 reads FQGTGA. The CDR3 length is 14 residues. Trimming shortened V by 2 bases and J by 7 bases, and 14 bases separated the two germline ends. The chain's CDR3 is CASSLGISDRGYTF. CDR3 bases: TGTGCCAGCAGCTTAGGGATTTCGGATCGTGGCTACACCTTC.

In this sample, this clone turned up once. Just one base apart from a much larger clone, this may be a read error. The same CDR3 is also encoded by other DNA sequences in this sample. The chain couples TRBV27 to TRBJ2-7, with D uncertain. Germline V CDR1 and CDR2: MNHEY, SMNVEV (reference sequence). This CDR3 contains 16 residues. The DNA for the CDR3 is TGCGCCAGCAGTTTACCGCCCTTCAGGAGTTCCTACGAGCAGTACTTC. Protein: CASSLPPFRSSYEQYF.

The sample holds one count of this clone. The chain couples TRBV5-1 to TRBJ2-5, with 11 bases matching TRBD2. Losses at the gene ends were 5 bases for V and 3 bases for J; bases not matched to a gene: 9. Germline CDR1 and CDR2: SGHRS and YFSETQ. The length of the CDR3 is 16 residues. The DNA for the CDR3 is TGCGCCAGCAGTACGAGACTAGCGGGACTGAAAGAGACCCAGTACTTC. Amino acids: CASSTRLAGLKETQYF.

This chain links TRBV4-1 with TRBJ2-6, with 13 bases matching TRBD2. The CDR3 consists of 19 residues. The germline V gene has CDR1 MGHRA and CDR2 YSYEKL. V lost 1 base, J lost 3 bases, and 6 bases stayed unmatched. The CDR3 DNA reads as TGCGCCAGCAGCCAAGGGGGACTAGCGGGATTCGGTGGGGCCAACGTCCTGACTTTC. This translates into CASSQGGLAGFGGANVLTF.

On this clone: A much larger clone sits a single nucleotide away, making a read error possible. The CDR3 sequence is CTSSFGLGEQYF. The CDR3, as DNA: TGTACCAGCAGCTTTGGACTGGGGGAGCAGTACTTC. The chain is built from TRBV7-9 and TRBJ2-7; D perhaps matches TRBD2 (5 bases). The CDR3 runs to 12 residues. CDR1 is SEHNR, CDR2 FQNEAQ, per germline (reference sequence).

The chain joins TRBV4-2 to TRBJ2-2, with D maybe TRBD1 (5 bases). Trimming left V 4 bases short and J 6 bases short, with 18 bases between. This CDR3 is 16 amino acids long. CDR1 is LGHNA, CDR2 YNFKEQ, per germline. For the CDR3, the DNA is TGTGCCAGCAGCCCCCAGGGTCTTGGAGATCCCGGGGAGCTGTTTTTT. It is translated as CASSPQGLGDPGELFF.

The chain combines TRBV28 with TRBJ2-3; TRBD2 agrees at 7 bases. The V segment lost 8 bases and the J segment 6 bases; nucleotides outside the gene matches: 8. This CDR3 is built from 13 residues. The germline CDR1 and CDR2 sequences are MDHEN and SYDVKM. CDR3 DNA sequence: TGTGCCAGCTGGGGAGGGAGACCGGATACGCAGTATTTT. Protein product: CASWGGRPDTQYF. Full variable domain (outside the CDR3, taken from reference TRBV28 and TRBJ2-3): DVKVTQSSRYLVKRTGEKVFLECVQDMDHENMFWYRQDPGLGLRLIYFSYDVKMKEKGDIPEGYSVSREKKERFSLILESASTNQTSMYLCASWGGRPDTQYFGPGTRLTVL.

The chain is built from TRBV12-5 and TRBJ2-1; no definite D call. Deletions cut 7 bases from V and 4 bases from J, with 11 bases between. The germline gives CDR1 LGHNT, CDR2 FRNRAP. CDR3 size: 13 residues. The CDR3 sequence: CASAKSGYNEQFF. Here the CDR3 DNA reads TGTGCTAGTGCGAAGTCTGGGTACAATGAGCAGTTCTTC.

As regards this clone: The sample has other DNA sequences that encode this CDR3 too. J is TRBJ1-6 and V is TRBV28, with 8 bases matching TRBD1. The CDR3 runs to 19 residues. Trimming at V came to 8 bases and at J to 0 bases, leaving 15 bases not matched to a gene. Germline-derived CDR1 and CDR2 are MDHEN and SYDVKM. CDR3 region: CASRKGTGSISSYNSPLHF. CDR3 nucleotide sequence: TGTGCCAGCCGCAAGGGGACAGGATCTATTAGCTCCTATAATTCACCCCTCCACTTT.

The genes are TRBV19 and TRBJ2-7; tentative D call: TRBD1 (6 bases). This CDR3 contains 14 residues. With 1 base removed from V and 6 bases from J, the gap between germline ends came to 13 bases. Per the germline V gene, CDR1 is LNHDA and CDR2 is SQIVND (reference sequence). The CDR3 DNA sequence: TGTGCCAGTAGTATAGCACAGGGCCTCCTCGAGCAGTACTTC. Its protein is CASSIAQGLLEQYF. The full variable domain, completed using reference TRBV19 and TRBJ2-7, is DGGITQSPKYLFRKEGQNVTLSCEQNLNHDAMYWYRQDPGQGLRLIYYSQIVNDFQKGDIAEGYSVSREKKESFPLTVTSAQKNPTAFYLCASSIAQGLLEQYFGPGTRLTVT.

As concerns this clone: Germline is not matched at one junction end, which may reflect a read error. The chain carries TRBV7-7 and TRBJ1-4; D remains ambiguous. This CDR3 contains 15 residues. Germline V lookup: CDR1 SSHAT, CDR2 FNYEAQ (reference sequence). This CDR3 is CASSLGQTANEKLFF. The CDR3, as DNA: TGTGCTAGCAGCTTAGGTCAGACGGCTAATGAAAAACTGTTTTTT.

This clone is a singleton in its sample. J is TRBJ1-2 and V is TRBV6-1, with D perhaps matching TRBD1 (6 bases). This CDR3 comprises 14 residues. The germline V gene has CDR1 MNHNS and CDR2 SASEGT. Trimming removed 5 bases from V and 4 bases from J, with 14 bases in between. The CDR3: CASSPGQPVYGYTF. CDR3 coding DNA: TGTGCCAGCAGTCCTGGACAGCCCGTCTATGGCTACACCTTC.

The sample holds a few counts of this clone. The gene calls are TRBV28 and TRBJ1-1; 12 nucleotides align to TRBD1. Germline lookup yields CDR1 MDHEN and CDR2 SYDVKM. The CDR3 extends over 19 amino acids. V was pared by 3 bases and J by 5 bases, with 16 bases of the junction left unmatched. This CDR3 is CASSFSWDRGLREGTEAFF. CDR3 DNA sequence: TGTGCCAGCAGTTTTTCCTGGGACAGGGGGCTCCGGGAGGGGACTGAAGCTTTCTTT.

The CDR3 protein is CASSQDPAGTGVSYEQYF. The CDR3 DNA follows: TGCGCCAGCAGCCAAGATCCCGCCGGGACAGGGGTATCCTACGAGCAGTACTTC. The chain links TRBV4-1 to TRBJ2-7, with 10 bases identical to TRBD1. The ends lost 0 bases at V and 1 base at J; junction bases unmatched: 9. The CDR3 has 18 residues. Looked up from germline, CDR1 is MGHRA and CDR2 is YSYEKL.

The chain links TRBV5-6 to TRBJ2-7, with 7 bases that match TRBD2. The CDR3 contains 15 residues. CDR1 is SGHDT, CDR2 YYEEEE, per germline. After removal of 0 bases from V and 3 bases from J, the junction contained 6 bases not matched to a gene. The CDR3: CASSLALAEIYEQYF. In DNA form, the CDR3 reads TGTGCCAGCAGCTTGGCCCTAGCGGAGATCTACGAGCAGTACTTC. Supplemented by reference TRBV5-6 and TRBJ2-7, the full variable domain reads DAGVTQSPTHLIKTRGQQVTLRCSPKSGHDTVSWYQQALGQGPQFIFQYYEEEERQRGNFPDRFSGHQFPNYSSELNVNALLLGDSALYLCASSLALAEIYEQYFGPGTRLTVT.

This clone was recorded once. A much larger clone differs from this one at a single base, so this may be a read error. V and J are TRBV29-1 and TRBJ2-1; D is perhaps TRBD2 (7 bases). The CDR3 extends over 11 amino acids. The V gene's germline CDR1 is SQVTM and CDR2 ANQGSEA. CDR3 residues: CSVGGGGEQLF. CDR3 nucleotide sequence: TGCAGCGTTGGGGGAGGGGGTGAGCAGCTCTTC.

The chain recombines TRBV5-1 with TRBJ2-7; 8 bases match TRBD1. Germline CDR1 SGHRS, CDR2 YFSETQ. V shed 2 bases, J shed 3 bases, and the junction held 4 bases outside the gene matches. The CDR3 totals 14 residues. CDR3 bases: TGCGCCAGCAGCTTTTACAGGGGGGACTACGAGCAGTACTTC. It is translated as CASSFYRGDYEQYF.

The chain links TRBV5-5 to TRBJ1-2; D is uncertain. This CDR3 region has 13 residues. The V end was cut by 1 base, the J end by 4 bases, with 8 bases between. Germline loops: CDR1 SGHKS, CDR2 YYEKEE (reference sequence). CDR3 residues: CASSLRIGYGYTF. In nucleotides, the CDR3 is TGTGCCAGCAGCTTGCGGATCGGCTATGGCTACACCTTC.

Points on this clone: One end of the junction is discordant with germline, which a read error may explain. This chain joins TRBV7-8 and TRBJ1-1; 7 bases are a match to TRBD1. CDR3 length: 15 amino acids. The germline gives CDR1 SGHVS, CDR2 FQNEAQ. CDR3 DNA sequence: TGTGCCAGCATCCCTACCGGACAGGCGAATACTGAAGCTTGCTTT. Encoded protein: CASIPTGQANTEACF.

A word on this clone: This same CDR3 is encoded by further DNA sequences in the sample. This chain uses TRBV20-1 with TRBJ2-7, with TRBD2 as a possible D gene (6 bases). The CDR3 consists of 11 residues. Germline CDR1 is DFQATT and CDR2 is SNEGSKA (reference sequence). Trimming took off 6 bases at V and 3 bases at J, with 9 bases between the two ends. The CDR3 region is CSALGGYEQYF. CDR3 DNA sequence: TGCAGTGCGCTGGGAGGCTACGAGCAGTACTTC.

Points on this clone: The sample has other DNA sequences that encode this CDR3 too. This chain links TRBV28 with TRBJ1-2, with 10 bases aligning to TRBD1. Germline V gene data show CDR1 as MDHEN and CDR2 as SYDVKM. V lost 4 bases to trimming and J lost 4 bases; unmatched junction nucleotides: 6. The CDR3 has 15 amino acids. The DNA of the CDR3 is TGTGCCAGCAGTTCCCGGGACAGGGGTACCTATGGCTACACCTTC. Protein product: CASSSRDRGTYGYTF.